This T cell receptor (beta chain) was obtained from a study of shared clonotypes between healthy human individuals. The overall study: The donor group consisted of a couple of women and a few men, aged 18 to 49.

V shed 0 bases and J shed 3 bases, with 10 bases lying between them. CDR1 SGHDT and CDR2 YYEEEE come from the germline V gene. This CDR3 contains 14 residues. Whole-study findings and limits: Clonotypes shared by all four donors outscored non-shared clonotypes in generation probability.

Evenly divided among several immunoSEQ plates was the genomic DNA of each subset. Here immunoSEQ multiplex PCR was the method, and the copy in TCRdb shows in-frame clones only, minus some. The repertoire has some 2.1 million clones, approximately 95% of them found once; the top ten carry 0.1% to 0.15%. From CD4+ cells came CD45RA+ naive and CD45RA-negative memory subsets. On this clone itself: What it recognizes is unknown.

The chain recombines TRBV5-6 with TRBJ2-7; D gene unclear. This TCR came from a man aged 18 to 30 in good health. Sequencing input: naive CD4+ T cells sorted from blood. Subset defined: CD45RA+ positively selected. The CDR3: CASSLGGNLYEQYF. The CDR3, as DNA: TGTGCCAGCAGCTTGGGTGGGAATCTCTACGAGCAGTACTTC.